Listed here are 22 T cell receptor beta chains from one sample, sequenced in a study of shared clonotypes between healthy human individuals. Libraries were prepared by immunoSEQ multiplex PCR; TCRdb keeps only in-frame clonotypes and omits some of them. This sample yields under 2,500,000 clones, of which nearly 97% are seen a single time; approximately 0.13% belongs to the top ten. The specimen was naive CD4+ T cells sorted from blood. The subset was: CD45RA+ positively selected. The source is a young man in good health.

The V gene is TRBV2, the J gene TRBJ2-5; 7 bases agree with TRBD1. The V segment lost 5 bases and the J segment 5 bases; nucleotides outside the gene matches: 2. Germline V gene data show CDR1 as SNHLY and CDR2 as FYNNEI. CDR3 length equals 12 residues. The CDR3 coding sequence is TGTGCCAGCAGTAGGGGGCCGGAGACCCAGTACTTC. Translation: CASSRGPETQYF.

The chain couples TRBV19 to TRBJ1-2, with a tentative D call TRBD1 (6 bases). Germline values: CDR1 LNHDA, CDR2 SQIVND (reference sequence). Trimming pared 4 bases from V and 4 bases from J, leaving 22 bases between. The length of the CDR3 is 17 residues. CDR3 sequence reads: CASSNLFDRPLSYGYTF. DNA for the CDR3: TGTGCCAGTAGTAACCTTTTCGACAGGCCCTTATCCTATGGCTACACCTTC.

V and J are TRBV29-1 and TRBJ1-1; TRBD1 is a possible D gene (5 bases). The CDR3 consists of 14 residues. V shed 1 base and J shed 6 bases, with 15 bases lying between them. Looked up from germline, CDR1 is SQVTM and CDR2 is ANQGSEA. CDR3 nucleotides: TGCAGCGTTGAAGGTCGCCAGGGCCTCGCTGAAGCTTTCTTT. Translation gives CSVEGRQGLAEAFF.

This clone was detected once. The CDR3 nucleotides are TGCAGCGTTGAGGGGGCCTCCCGGGAGCAGTACTTC. It translates to CSVEGASREQYF. The V and J genes are TRBV29-1 and TRBJ2-7; D might be TRBD1 (6 bases). Germline V gene lookup returns CDR1 SQVTM and CDR2 ANQGSEA. The length of the CDR3 is 12 residues. The V and J ends lost 3 bases and 7 bases respectively, with 13 bases between them.

The chain recombines TRBV12-1 with TRBJ2-7; the table's D call, TRBD2, was not checked against the DNA. TRBV12-1 is marked as a pseudogene. The CDR3 contains 15 residues. CDR3 protein: CASSFGAGVSYEQYF. CDR3 nucleotide sequence: TGTGCCAGCAGCTTTGGGGCGGGAGTCTCCTACGAGCAGTACTTC.

J is TRBJ1-4 and V is TRBV28; 8 nucleotides align to TRBD1. The V segment lost 3 bases and the J segment 10 bases; nucleotides outside the gene matches: 7. The CDR3 runs 14 residues. From germline, CDR1 is MDHEN and CDR2 SYDVKM. For the CDR3, the DNA is TGTGCCAGCAGTTTGAGTACAGGGGGGCGAAAACTGTTTTTT. It specifies CASSLSTGGRKLFF.

The CDR3 reads CASSRRDGTEAFF. In DNA form, the CDR3 reads TGTGCCAGCTCGCGACGGGACGGCACTGAAGCTTTCTTT. The V gene is TRBV18, the J gene TRBJ1-1, with a weak D call TRBD1 (5 bases). The V gene's germline CDR1 is KGHSH and CDR2 LQKENI. Between the trimmed V and J ends, which lost 6 bases and 4 bases, there was a span of 12 bases. The CDR3 has 13 amino acids.

The count of this clone is one. The V gene is TRBV7-9, the J gene TRBJ1-1; D is ambiguous. The CDR3 sequence is 15 residues long. V lost 5 bases, J lost 5 bases, and 18 bases lay in between. Germline assignment: CDR1 SEHNR and CDR2 FQNEAQ (reference sequence). CDR3: CASSARQNPNTEAFF. The CDR3 DNA is TGTGCCAGCAGCGCCCGACAAAACCCGAATACTGAAGCTTTCTTT.

About this clone itself: Within the sample, other DNA sequences also encode this same CDR3. The rearrangement joins TRBV30 to TRBJ1-1; no reliable D call. Trimming removed 0 bases from V and 0 bases from J, with 5 bases in between. CDR1 GTSNPN and CDR2 SVGIG come from the germline V gene (reference sequence). The CDR3 has 13 residues. The CDR3 here is CAWSVGVNTEAFF. The CDR3 nucleotides read TGTGCCTGGAGTGTCGGAGTGAACACTGAAGCTTTCTTT. The variable domain in full, completed from reference TRBV30 and TRBJ1-1, reads SQTIHQWPATLVQPVGSPLSLECTVEGTSNPNLYWYRQAAGRGLQLLFYSVGIGQISSEVPQNLSASRPQDRQFILSSKKLLLSDSGFYLCAWSVGVNTEAFFGQGTRLTVV.

This chain links TRBV5-1 with TRBJ2-5; 9 nucleotides line up with TRBD2. With V trimmed by 2 bases and J by 5 bases, 4 bases remained unmatched. Germline values: CDR1 SGHRS, CDR2 YFSETQ. The CDR3 has 14 amino acids. CDR3 in amino acids: CASSFSGRKETQYF. The CDR3 DNA reads as TGCGCCAGCAGCTTTAGCGGGAGAAAGGAGACCCAGTACTTC.

The rearrangement joins TRBV28 to TRBJ1-5; D is possibly TRBD1 (6 bases). The germline V gene encodes CDR1 MDHEN and CDR2 SYDVKM. The CDR3 consists of 14 residues. V was clipped by 10 bases and J by 6 bases, with 19 bases between them. The CDR3 DNA follows: TGTGCCACTCACCGTGGGGGGGCCGCTCAGCCCCAGCATTTT. Translated, it gives CATHRGGAAQPQHF. Together with reference TRBV28 and TRBJ1-5, the CDR3 gives the full variable domain: DVKVTQSSRYLVKRTGEKVFLECVQDMDHENMFWYRQDPGLGLRLIYFSYDVKMKEKGDIPEGYSVSREKKERFSLILESASTNQTSMYLCATHRGGAAQPQHFGDGTRLSIL.

Concerning this clone: Other DNA sequences in the same sample also yield this CDR3. The chain is built from TRBV11-2 and TRBJ2-2; D remains unclear. Germline lookup yields CDR1 SGHAT and CDR2 FQNNGV. V was shortened by 1 base and J by 5 bases, with 5 bases between the two germline ends. This CDR3 has 13 residues. The CDR3 loop reads CASSLAGTGELFF. CDR3 sequence (DNA): TGTGCCAGCAGCTTAGCTGGGACCGGGGAGCTGTTTTTT.

Turning to this clone: Other nucleotide sequences in the sample specify the same CDR3. V and J are TRBV5-1 and TRBJ1-1; 7 bases are a match to TRBD1. The V segment lost 0 bases and the J segment 0 bases; nucleotides outside the gene matches: 2. CDR1 is SGHRS, CDR2 YFSETQ, per germline. CDR3 length: 15 residues. CDR3 coding DNA: TGCGCCAGCAGCTTGGGGGACAGAATGAACACTGAAGCTTTCTTT. Encoded protein: CASSLGDRMNTEAFF.

This chain links TRBV6-5 with TRBJ1-2; weak D call: TRBD1 (5 bases). The germline V and J ends were trimmed by 7 bases and 2 bases, with 14 bases remaining between them. The germline V gene encodes CDR1 MNHEY and CDR2 SVGAGI. The CDR3 is made up of 14 amino acids. The CDR3 sequence: CASTRDPMNYGYTF. The CDR3 DNA sequence: TGTGCCAGCACCCGGGACCCCATGAACTATGGCTACACCTTC.

The table lists this clone with a few counts. This sequence joins TRBV14 and TRBJ2-5; D gene ambiguous. The CDR3 is made up of 11 amino acids. Per the germline V gene, CDR1 is SGHDN and CDR2 is FVKESK. The ends were cut back, 2 bases at V and 2 bases at J, with 0 bases in the middle. The chain's CDR3 is CASSQQETQYF. DNA of the CDR3: TGTGCCAGCAGCCAACAAGAGACCCAGTACTTC. The full variable domain, completed using reference TRBV14 and TRBJ2-5, is EAGVTQFPSHSVIEKGQTVTLRCDPISGHDNLYWYRRVMGKEIKFLLHFVKESKQDESGMPNNRFLAERTGGTYSTLKVQPAELEDSGVYFCASSQQETQYFGPGTRLLVL.

This clone is a singleton in its sample. The sample contains more than one DNA sequence encoding this CDR3. The V and J genes are TRBV9 and TRBJ2-5, with D possibly called TRBD1 or TRBD2 (5 bases each). Germline V gives CDR1 SGDLS, CDR2 YYNGEE. Deletions cut 0 bases from V and 5 bases from J, with 8 bases between. The CDR3 extends over 13 amino acids. The CDR3 DNA reads as TGTGCCAGCAGCGTAGTGGGGGAGGAGACCCAGTACTTC. Protein sequence: CASSVVGEETQYF.

Remarks on this clone: The same CDR3 can be traced to other DNA sequences in this sample. The chain combines TRBV18 with TRBJ1-2; D not resolved. Trimming left V 3 bases short and J 2 bases short, with 7 bases between. CDR1 is KGHSH and CDR2 is LQKENI in the germline V gene. The CDR3 sequence is 13 residues long. The CDR3 nucleotides read TGTGCCAGCTCACCCGAAGGGAACTATGGCTACACCTTC. Translated: CASSPEGNYGYTF.

The chain couples TRBV5-4 to TRBJ2-2, with D unclear. The V gene's germline CDR1 is SGHNT and CDR2 YYREEE (reference sequence). This CDR3 has 16 residues. V shed 4 bases and J shed 2 bases, with 15 bases lying between them. The DNA for the CDR3 is TGTGCCAGCAGCCCAACGGTTCCGATTAACACCGGGGAGCTGTTTTTT. Translated, it gives CASSPTVPINTGELFF.

The chain combines TRBV30 with TRBJ1-2, with D maybe TRBD1 (6 bases). V dropped 1 base and J dropped 10 bases, with 10 bases sitting between them. The CDR3 sequence is 11 residues long. Germline CDR1 reads GTSNPN; CDR2 reads SVGIG (reference sequence). CDR3 region: CAWSGRDNYTF. For the CDR3, the DNA is TGTGCCTGGAGTGGCCGGGACAACTACACCTTC.

J is TRBJ1-1 and V is TRBV5-1; 7 bases are a match to TRBD1. The CDR3 covers 14 residues. The junction had 9 bases not matched to a gene; V was cut back by 4 bases and J by 6 bases. Germline V gene sequence: CDR1 SGHRS, CDR2 YFSETQ. CDR3 in DNA: TGCGCCAGCAGCGAGGGGGCGCGGGTCGCTGAAGCTTTCTTT. Translated: CASSEGARVAEAFF.

Concerning this clone: Within the sample, other DNA sequences also encode this same CDR3. V usage is TRBV4-3 and J usage is TRBJ2-5, with D perhaps being TRBD1 or TRBD2 (5 bases each). The CDR3 spans 13 residues. The germline V gene has CDR1 LGHNA and CDR2 YSLEER. Trimming removed 0 bases at V and 5 bases at J, with 7 bases between. For the CDR3, the DNA is TGCGCCAGCAGCCAAGACCGGGGCGAGACCCAGTACTTC. Protein sequence: CASSQDRGETQYF.

This chain links TRBV25-1 with TRBJ1-1; D is unclear. CDR3 length equals 10 residues. Germline CDR1 MGHDK, CDR2 SYGVNS. Trimming took 8 bases from V and 2 from J, leaving 3 bases between them. DNA for the CDR3: TGTGCCAGCGCCAACACTGAAGCTTTCTTT. This gives the protein CASANTEAFF.